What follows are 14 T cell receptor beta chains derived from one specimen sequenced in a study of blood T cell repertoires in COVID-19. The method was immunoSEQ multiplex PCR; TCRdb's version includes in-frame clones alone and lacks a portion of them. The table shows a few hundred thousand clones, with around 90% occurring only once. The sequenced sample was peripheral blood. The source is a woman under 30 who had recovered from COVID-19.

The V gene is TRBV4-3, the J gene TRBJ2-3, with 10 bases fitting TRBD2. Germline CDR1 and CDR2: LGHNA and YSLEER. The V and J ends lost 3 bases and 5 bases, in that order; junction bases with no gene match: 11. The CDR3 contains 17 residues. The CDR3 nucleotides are TGCGCCAGCAGCCAGGATTTTCGACTAGCGGGCGTAGATACGCAGTATTTT. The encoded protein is CASSQDFRLAGVDTQYF.

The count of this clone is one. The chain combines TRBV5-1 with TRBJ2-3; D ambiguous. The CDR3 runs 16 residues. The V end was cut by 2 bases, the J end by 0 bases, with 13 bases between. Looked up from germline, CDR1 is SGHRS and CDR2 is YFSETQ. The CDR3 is CASSFRPSGSTDTQYF. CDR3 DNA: TGCGCCAGCAGCTTTCGTCCGTCCGGGAGCACAGATACGCAGTATTTT. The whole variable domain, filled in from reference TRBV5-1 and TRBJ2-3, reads KAGVTQTPRYLIKTRGQQVTLSCSPISGHRSVSWYQQTPGQGLQFLFEYFSETQRNKGNFPGRFSGRQFSNSRSEMNVSTLELGDSALYLCASSFRPSGSTDTQYFGPGTRLTVL.

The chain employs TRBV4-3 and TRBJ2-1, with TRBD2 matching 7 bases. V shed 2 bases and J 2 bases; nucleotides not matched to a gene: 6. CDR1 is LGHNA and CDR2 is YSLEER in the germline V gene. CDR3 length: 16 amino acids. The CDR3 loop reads CASSQKVAGPYNEQFF. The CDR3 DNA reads TGCGCCAGCAGCCAAAAGGTAGCGGGCCCCTACAATGAGCAGTTCTTC.

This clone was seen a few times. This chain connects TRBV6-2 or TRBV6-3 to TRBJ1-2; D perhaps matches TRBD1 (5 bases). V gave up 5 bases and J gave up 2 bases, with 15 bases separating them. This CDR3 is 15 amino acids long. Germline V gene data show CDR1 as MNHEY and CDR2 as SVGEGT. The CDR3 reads CASSRGTFSNYGYTF. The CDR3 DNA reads TGTGCCAGCAGTCGCGGGACGTTCTCAAACTATGGCTACACCTTC.

CDR3: CASSQSRGSGANVLTF. The CDR3 bases are TGCGCCAGCAGCCAATCAAGGGGATCTGGGGCCAACGTCCTGACTTTC. The chain combines TRBV4-3 with TRBJ2-6, with a tentative D call TRBD1 (5 bases). This CDR3 is 16 amino acids long. The V and J ends lost 2 bases and 1 base respectively, with 9 bases between them. Germline lookup yields CDR1 LGHNA and CDR2 YSLEER.

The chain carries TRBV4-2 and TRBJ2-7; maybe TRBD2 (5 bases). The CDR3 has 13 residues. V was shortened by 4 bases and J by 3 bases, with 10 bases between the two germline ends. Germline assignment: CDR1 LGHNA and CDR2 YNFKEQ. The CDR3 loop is CASSRTEGYEQYF. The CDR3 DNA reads TGTGCCAGCAGCCGCACCGAGGGCTACGAGCAGTACTTC.

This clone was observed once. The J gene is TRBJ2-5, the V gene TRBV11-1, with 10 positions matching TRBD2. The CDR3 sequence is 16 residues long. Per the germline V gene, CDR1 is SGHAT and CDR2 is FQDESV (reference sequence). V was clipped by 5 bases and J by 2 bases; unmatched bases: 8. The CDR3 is CASSEFIAGGQETQYF. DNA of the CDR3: TGTGCCAGCAGCGAATTTATAGCGGGAGGTCAAGAGACCCAGTACTTC.

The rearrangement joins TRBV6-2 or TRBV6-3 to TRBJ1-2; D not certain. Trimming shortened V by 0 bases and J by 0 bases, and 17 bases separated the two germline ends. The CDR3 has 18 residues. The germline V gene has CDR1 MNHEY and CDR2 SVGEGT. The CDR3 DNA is TGTGCCAGCAGTTACTCCACCGTATCCTACTTAGCTAACTATGGCTACACCTTC. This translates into CASSYSTVSYLANYGYTF.

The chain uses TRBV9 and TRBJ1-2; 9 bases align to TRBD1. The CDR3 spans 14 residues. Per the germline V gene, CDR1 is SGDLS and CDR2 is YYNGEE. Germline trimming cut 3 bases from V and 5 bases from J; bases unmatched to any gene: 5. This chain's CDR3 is CASSDPGQGYGYTF. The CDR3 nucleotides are TGTGCCAGCAGCGATCCGGGACAGGGATATGGCTACACCTTC.

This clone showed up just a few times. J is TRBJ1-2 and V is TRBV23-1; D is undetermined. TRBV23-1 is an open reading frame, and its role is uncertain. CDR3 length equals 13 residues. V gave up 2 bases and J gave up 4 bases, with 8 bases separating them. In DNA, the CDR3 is TGCGCCAGCAGTCAAGGGTTAGCCTATGGCTACACCTTC. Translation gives CASSQGLAYGYTF.

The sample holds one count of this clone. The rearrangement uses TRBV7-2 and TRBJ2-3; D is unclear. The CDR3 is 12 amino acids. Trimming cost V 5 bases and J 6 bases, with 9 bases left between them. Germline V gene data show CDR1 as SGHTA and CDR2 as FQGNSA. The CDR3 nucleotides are TGTGCCAGCAGCCCTGGTCGGGATACGCAGTATTTT. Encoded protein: CASSPGRDTQYF.

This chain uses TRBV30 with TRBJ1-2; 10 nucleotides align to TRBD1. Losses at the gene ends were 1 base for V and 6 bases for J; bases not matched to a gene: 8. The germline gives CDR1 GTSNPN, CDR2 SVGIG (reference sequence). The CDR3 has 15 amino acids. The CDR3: CAWSALTGGAHGYTF. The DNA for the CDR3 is TGTGCCTGGAGTGCACTGACAGGGGGCGCCCATGGCTACACCTTC.

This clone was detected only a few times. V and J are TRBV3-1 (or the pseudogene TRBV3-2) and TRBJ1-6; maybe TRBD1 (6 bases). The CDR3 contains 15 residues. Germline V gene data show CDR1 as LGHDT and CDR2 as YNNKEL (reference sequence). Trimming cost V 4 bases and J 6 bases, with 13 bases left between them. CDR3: CASSPLDRPNSPLHF. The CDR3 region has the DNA TGTGCCAGCAGCCCACTGGACAGACCTAATTCACCCCTCCACTTT.

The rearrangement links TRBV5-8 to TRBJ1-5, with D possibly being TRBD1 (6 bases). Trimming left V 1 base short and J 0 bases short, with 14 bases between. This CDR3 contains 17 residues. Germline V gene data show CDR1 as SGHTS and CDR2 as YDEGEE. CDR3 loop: CASSLTQGTGSNQPQHF. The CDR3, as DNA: TGTGCCAGCAGCTTGACACAGGGAACGGGTAGCAATCAGCCCCAGCATTTT. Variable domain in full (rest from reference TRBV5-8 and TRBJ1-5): EAGVTQSPTHLIKTRGQQATLRCSPISGHTSVYWYQQALGLGLQFLLWYDEGEERNRGNFPPRFSGRQFPNYSSELNVNALELEDSALYLCASSLTQGTGSNQPQHFGDGTRLSIL.